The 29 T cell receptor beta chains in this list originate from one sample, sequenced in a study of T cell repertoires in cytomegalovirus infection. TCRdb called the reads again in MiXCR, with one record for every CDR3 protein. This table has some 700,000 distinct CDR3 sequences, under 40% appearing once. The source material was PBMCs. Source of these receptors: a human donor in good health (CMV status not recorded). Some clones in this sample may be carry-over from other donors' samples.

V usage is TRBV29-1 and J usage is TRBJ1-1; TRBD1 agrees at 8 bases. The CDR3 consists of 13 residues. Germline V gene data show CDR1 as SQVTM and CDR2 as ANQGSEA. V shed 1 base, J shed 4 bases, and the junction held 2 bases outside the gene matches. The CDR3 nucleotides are TGCAGCGTTGAAGGAACAGGGGGCACTGAAGCTTTCTTT. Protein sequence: CSVEGTGGTEAFF.

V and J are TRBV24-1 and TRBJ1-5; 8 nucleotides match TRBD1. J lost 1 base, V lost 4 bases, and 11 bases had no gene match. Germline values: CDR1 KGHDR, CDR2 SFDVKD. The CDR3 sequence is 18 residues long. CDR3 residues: CATSDQDRVEESNQPQHF. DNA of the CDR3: TGTGCCACCAGTGACCAGGACAGGGTGGAGGAAAGCAATCAGCCCCAGCATTTT.

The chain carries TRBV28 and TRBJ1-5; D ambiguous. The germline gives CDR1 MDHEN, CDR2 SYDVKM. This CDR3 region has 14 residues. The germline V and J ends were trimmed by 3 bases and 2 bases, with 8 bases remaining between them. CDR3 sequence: CASSLNPRNQPQHF. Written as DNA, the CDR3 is TGTGCCAGCAGTTTGAATCCTCGCAATCAGCCCCAGCATTTT.

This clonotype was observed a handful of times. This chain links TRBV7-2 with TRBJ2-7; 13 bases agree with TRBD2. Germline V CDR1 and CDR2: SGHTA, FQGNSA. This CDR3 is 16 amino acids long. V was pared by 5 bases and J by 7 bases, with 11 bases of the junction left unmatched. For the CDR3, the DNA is TGTGCCAGCAGCCAACTAGCGGGGGGGCGTCTGCGGGAGCAGTACTTC. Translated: CASSQLAGGRLREQYF.

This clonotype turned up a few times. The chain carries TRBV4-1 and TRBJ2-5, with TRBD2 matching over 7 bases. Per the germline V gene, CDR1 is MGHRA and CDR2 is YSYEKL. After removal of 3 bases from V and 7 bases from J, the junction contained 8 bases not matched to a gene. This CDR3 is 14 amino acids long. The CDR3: CASSHSGGDGTQYF. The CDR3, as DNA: TGCGCCAGCAGCCATAGTGGGGGGGACGGGACCCAGTACTTC.

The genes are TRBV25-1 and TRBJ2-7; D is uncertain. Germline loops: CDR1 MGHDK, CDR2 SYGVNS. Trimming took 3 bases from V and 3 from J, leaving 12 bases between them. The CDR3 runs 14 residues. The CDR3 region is CASSDIYQSYEQYF. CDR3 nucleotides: TGTGCCAGCAGTGACATCTATCAGAGCTACGAGCAGTACTTC.

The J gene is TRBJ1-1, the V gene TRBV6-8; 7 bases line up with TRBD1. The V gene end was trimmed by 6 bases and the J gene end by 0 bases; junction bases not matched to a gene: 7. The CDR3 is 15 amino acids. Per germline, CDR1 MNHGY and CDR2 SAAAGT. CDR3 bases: TGTGCCAGCAGGGAGATGGGACAGCTGAACACTGAAGCTTTCTTT. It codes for CASREMGQLNTEAFF.

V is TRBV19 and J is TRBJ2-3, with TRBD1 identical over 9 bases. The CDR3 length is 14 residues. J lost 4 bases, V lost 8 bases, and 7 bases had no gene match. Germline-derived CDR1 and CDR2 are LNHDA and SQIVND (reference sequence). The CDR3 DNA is TGTGCCAGTCTGGACAGGGGCAAGGCAGATACGCAGTATTTT. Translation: CASLDRGKADTQYF.

CDR3 sequence reads: CASSKGPGRVHHWDYGYTF. CDR3 DNA sequence: TGTGCCAGCAGTAAAGGGCCGGGCAGGGTTCACCACTGGGACTATGGCTACACCTTC. The chain carries TRBV25-1 and TRBJ1-2, with a possible D match to TRBD1 (5 bases). This CDR3 is 19 amino acids long. Germline V gene data show CDR1 as MGHDK and CDR2 as SYGVNS. Deletions cut 5 bases from V and 3 bases from J, with 28 bases between.

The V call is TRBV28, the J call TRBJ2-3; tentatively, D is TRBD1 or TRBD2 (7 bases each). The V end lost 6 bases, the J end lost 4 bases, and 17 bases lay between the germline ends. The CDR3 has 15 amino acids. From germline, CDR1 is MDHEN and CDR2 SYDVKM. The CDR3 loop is CASSPGQAGADTQYF. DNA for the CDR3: TGTGCCAGCAGCCCTGGACAGGCGGGGGCAGATACGCAGTATTTT.

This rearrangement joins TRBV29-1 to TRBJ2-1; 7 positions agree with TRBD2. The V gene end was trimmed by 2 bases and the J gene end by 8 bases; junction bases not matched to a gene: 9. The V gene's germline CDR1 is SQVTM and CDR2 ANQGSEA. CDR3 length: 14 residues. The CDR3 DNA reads TGCAGCGTTGAAAGTGGGGAGGGCTGGTATGAGCAGTTCTTC. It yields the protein CSVESGEGWYEQFF.

CDR3 bases: TGCGCCAGCAGCTTATTCTCGGACAAAACCTACGAGCAGTACTTC. Encoded protein: CASSLFSDKTYEQYF. The gene calls are TRBV5-1 and TRBJ2-7; weak D call: TRBD1 (5 bases). This CDR3 has 15 amino acids. V lost 2 bases, J lost 2 bases, and 14 bases lay in between. CDR1 SGHRS and CDR2 YFSETQ come from the germline V gene.

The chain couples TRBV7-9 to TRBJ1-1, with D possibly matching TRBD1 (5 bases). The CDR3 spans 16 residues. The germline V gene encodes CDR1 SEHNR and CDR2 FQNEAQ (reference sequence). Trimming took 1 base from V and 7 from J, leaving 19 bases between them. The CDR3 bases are TGTGCCAGCAGCTTAGTGGTCGGGACCCACCCTAATGAAGCTTTCTTT. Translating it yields CASSLVVGTHPNEAFF.

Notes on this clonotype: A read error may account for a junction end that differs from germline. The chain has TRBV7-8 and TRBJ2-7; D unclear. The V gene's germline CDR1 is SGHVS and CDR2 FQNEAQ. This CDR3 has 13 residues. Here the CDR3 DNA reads TGTGCCAACAGCTTAGCCCCCTCGGCCGAGCAGTACTTC. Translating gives CANSLAPSAEQYF.

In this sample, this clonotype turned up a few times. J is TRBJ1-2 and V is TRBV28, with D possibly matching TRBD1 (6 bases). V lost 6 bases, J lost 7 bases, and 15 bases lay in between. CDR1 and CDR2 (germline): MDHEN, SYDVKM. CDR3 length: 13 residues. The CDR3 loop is CASRYRATGGYTF. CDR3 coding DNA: TGTGCCAGCAGATACAGGGCCACTGGTGGCTACACCTTC.

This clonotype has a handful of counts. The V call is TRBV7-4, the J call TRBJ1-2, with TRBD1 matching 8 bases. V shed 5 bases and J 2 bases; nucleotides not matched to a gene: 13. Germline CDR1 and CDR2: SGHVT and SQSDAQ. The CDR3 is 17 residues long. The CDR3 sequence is CASSRQGATALNYGYTF. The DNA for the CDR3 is TGTGCCAGCAGCCGCCAGGGGGCGACAGCATTGAACTATGGCTACACCTTC.

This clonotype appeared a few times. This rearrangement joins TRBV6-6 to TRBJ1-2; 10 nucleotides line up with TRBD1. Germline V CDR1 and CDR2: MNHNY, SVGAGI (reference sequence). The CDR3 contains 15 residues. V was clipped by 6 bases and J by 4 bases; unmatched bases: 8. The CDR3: CASSLDRGRGYGYTF. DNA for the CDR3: TGTGCCAGCAGCCTCGACAGGGGGCGCGGCTATGGCTACACCTTC.

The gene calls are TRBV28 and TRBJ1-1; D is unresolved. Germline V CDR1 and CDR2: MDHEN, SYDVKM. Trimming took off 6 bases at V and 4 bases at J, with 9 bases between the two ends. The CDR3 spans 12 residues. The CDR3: CASSLRSTEAFF. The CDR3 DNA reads TGTGCCAGCAGCCTAAGGAGCACTGAAGCTTTCTTT.

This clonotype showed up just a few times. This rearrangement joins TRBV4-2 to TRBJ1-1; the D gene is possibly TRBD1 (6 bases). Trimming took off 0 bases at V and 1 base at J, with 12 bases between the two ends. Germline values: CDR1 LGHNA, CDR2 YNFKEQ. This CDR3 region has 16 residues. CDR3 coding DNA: TGTGCCAGCAGCCAAGATGCCCGGGGACAGAACACTGAAGCTTTCTTT. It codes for CASSQDARGQNTEAFF.

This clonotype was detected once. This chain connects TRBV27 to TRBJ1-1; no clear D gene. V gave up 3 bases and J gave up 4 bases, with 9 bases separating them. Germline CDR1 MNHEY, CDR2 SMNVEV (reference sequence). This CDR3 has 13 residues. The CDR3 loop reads CASSLGWPTEAFF. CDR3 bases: TGTGCCAGCAGTTTGGGATGGCCCACTGAAGCTTTCTTT.

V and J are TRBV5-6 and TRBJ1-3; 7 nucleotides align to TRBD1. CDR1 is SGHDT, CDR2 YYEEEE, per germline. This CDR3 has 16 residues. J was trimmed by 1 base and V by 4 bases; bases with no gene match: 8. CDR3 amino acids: CASSQGDRPSGNTIYF. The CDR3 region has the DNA TGTGCCAGCAGCCAAGGGGACAGACCTTCTGGAAACACCATATATTTT. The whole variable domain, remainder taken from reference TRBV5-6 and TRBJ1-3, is DAGVTQSPTHLIKTRGQQVTLRCSPKSGHDTVSWYQQALGQGPQFIFQYYEEEERQRGNFPDRFSGHQFPNYSSELNVNALLLGDSALYLCASSQGDRPSGNTIYFGEGSWLTVV.

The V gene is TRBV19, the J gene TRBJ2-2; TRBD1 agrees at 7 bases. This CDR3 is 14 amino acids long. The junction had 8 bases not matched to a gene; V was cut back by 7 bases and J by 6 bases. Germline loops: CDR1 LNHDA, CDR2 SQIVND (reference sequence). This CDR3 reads CASTRTGPPGELFF. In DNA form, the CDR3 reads TGTGCCAGTACTAGGACAGGACCCCCCGGGGAGCTGTTTTTT.

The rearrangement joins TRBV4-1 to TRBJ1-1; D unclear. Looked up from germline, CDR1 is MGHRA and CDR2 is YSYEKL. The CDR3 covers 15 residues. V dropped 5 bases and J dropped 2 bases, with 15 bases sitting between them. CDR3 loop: CASSVYTTINTEAFF. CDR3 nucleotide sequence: TGCGCCAGCAGCGTCTACACGACAATAAACACTGAAGCTTTCTTT.

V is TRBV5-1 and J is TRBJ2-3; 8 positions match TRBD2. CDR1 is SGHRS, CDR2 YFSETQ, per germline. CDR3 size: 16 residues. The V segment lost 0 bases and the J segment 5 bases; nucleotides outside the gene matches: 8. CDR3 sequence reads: CASSLALRGAGDTQYF. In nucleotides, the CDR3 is TGCGCCAGCAGCTTGGCCCTGCGGGGGGCGGGAGATACGCAGTATTTT.

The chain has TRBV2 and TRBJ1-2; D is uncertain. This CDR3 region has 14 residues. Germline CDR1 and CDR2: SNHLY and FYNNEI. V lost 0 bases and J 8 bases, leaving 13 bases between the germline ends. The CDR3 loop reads CASSEAVGTYGYTF. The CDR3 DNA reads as TGTGCCAGCAGTGAAGCAGTGGGTACCTACGGCTACACCTTC.

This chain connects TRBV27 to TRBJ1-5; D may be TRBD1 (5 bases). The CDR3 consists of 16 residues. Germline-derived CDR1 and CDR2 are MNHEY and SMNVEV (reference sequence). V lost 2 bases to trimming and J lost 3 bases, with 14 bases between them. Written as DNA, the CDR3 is TGTGCCAGCAGTTTAAGGGGTCAGCCTCTCAATCAGCCCCAGCATTTT. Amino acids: CASSLRGQPLNQPQHF.

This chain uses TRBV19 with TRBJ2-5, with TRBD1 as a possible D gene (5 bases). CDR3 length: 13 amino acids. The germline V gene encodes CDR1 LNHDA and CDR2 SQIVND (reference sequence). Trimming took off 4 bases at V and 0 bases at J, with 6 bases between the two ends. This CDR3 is CASSKGNQETQYF. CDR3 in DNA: TGTGCCAGTAGTAAGGGGAACCAAGAGACCCAGTACTTC. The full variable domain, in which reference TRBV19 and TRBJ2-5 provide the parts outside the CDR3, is DGGITQSPKYLFRKEGQNVTLSCEQNLNHDAMYWYRQDPGQGLRLIYYSQIVNDFQKGDIAEGYSVSREKKESFPLTVTSAQKNPTAFYLCASSKGNQETQYFGPGTRLLVL.

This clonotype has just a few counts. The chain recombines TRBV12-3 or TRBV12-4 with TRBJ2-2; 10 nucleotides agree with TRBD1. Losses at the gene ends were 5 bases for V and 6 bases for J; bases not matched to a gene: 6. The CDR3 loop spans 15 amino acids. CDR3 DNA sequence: TGTGCCAGCAGTCGACAGGGGGCTTTATCCGGGGAGCTGTTTTTT. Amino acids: CASSRQGALSGELFF.

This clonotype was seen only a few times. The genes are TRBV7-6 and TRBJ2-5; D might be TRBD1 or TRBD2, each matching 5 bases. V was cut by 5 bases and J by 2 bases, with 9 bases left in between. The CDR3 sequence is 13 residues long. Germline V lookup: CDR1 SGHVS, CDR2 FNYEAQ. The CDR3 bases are TGTGCCAGCAGCCACAGGACTCAAGAGACCCAGTACTTC. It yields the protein CASSHRTQETQYF. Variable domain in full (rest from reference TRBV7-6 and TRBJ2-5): GAGVSQSPRYKVTKRGQDVALRCDPISGHVSLYWYRQALGQGPEFLTYFNYEAQQDKSGLPNDRFSAERPEGSISTLTIQRTEQRDSAMYRCASSHRTQETQYFGPGTRLLVL.